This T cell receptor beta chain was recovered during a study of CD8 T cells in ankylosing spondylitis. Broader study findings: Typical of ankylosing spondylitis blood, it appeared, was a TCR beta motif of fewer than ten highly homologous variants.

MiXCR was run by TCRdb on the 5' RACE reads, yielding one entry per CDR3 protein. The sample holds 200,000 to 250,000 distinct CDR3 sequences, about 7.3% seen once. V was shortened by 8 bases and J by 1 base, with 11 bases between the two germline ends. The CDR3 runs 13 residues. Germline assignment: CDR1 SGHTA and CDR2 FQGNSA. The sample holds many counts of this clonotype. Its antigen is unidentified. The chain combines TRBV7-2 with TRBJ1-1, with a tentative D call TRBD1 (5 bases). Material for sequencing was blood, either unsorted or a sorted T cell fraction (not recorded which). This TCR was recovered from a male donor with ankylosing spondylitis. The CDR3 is CASCAGQNTEAFF. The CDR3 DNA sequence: TGTGCCAGCTGCGCAGGGCAGAACACTGAAGCTTTCTTT. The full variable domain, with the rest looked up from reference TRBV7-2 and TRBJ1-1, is GAGVSQSPSNKVTEKGKDVELRCDPISGHTALYWYRQSLGQGLEFLIYFQGNSAPDKSGLPSDRFSAERTGGSVSTLTIQRTQQEDSAVYLCASCAGQNTEAFFGQGTRLTVV.